This T cell receptor beta chain appears in the sequencing data of a study of T cell responses to AZD1222 COVID-19 vaccine. As for the study in general: Analyses pooled second doses at about 4 or about 12 weeks. Overall study results and limits: Vaccine-associated CD4 TCRs ranged over spike, dominating at 160-218 and 743-854. Baseline testing showed seropositivity in only a handful of AZD1222 recipients. Donors in the cohort were predominantly white British and more often female, and clonal diversity was possibly underestimated.

Measured with immunoSEQ multiplex PCR; TCRdb has only the in-frame clones, and not every one. The table shows tens of thousands of clones, with 82% occurring only once. V lost 0 bases to trimming and J lost 5 bases, with 7 bases between them. Germline values: CDR1 LNHDA, CDR2 SQIVND (reference sequence). CDR3 length: 13 amino acids. With respect to this clone: Its antigen is currently unknown.

The source is an adult in good health. The material was peripheral blood, obtained on day 0 of AZD1222 vaccination. V gene TRBV19 combines with J gene TRBJ1-1; no firm D call. The CDR3 protein is CASSIDLRTEAFF. For the CDR3, the DNA is TGTGCCAGTAGTATAGATCTGCGGACTGAAGCTTTCTTT.